The present T cell receptor (beta chain) was sequenced within a study of tumor-infiltrating lymphocytes in primary liver carcinoma. The wider study: Tissue type made little difference to sample yields of roughly 3.65 to 7.13 million productive TCRbeta reads.

As concerns this clonotype: Mismatch with germline at one junction end may stem from a read error.

With a constant-region primer, TCR beta cDNA was made from 450 to 550 ng of total RNA. The TCR beta library was amplified through three nested multiplex PCR rounds in a modified ARM-PCR procedure. Rounds one and two of PCR, each of 10 to 11 cycles, were primed with TRBV1-TRBV30 forward primers and a C-beta reverse primer. One entry per CDR3 protein, called by TCRdb with MiXCR from the multiplex PCR reads. This table has about 37,000 distinct CDR3 sequences, roughly 77% appearing once. The CDR3 runs 15 residues. Per the germline V gene, CDR1 is MNHNS and CDR2 is SASEGT. Without any cell sorting, 20-30 mg of bulk tissue yielded co-extracted RNA and DNA. The cohort consisted of patients whose primary liver carcinoma was surgically resected.

The sample taken for sequencing was tumor-adjacent normal liver tissue. The TCR sequence derives from a man aged 35 to 55 with primary liver carcinoma and hepatitis B virus infection. The chain recombines TRBV6-1 with TRBJ2-5, with D perhaps TRBD1 or TRBD2 (6 bases each). CDR3 amino acids: CASSDQTGDKETEYF. For the CDR3, the DNA is TGTGCCAGCAGTGATCAAACGGGGGACAAAGAGACCGAGTACTTC.